This T cell receptor (beta chain) is from a study of control samples from healthy donors and cancer patients. Data came from immunoSEQ multiplex PCR; TCRdb stores just in-frame clones and leaves some out. The table shows roughly 400,000 clones, with around 90% occurring only once. CDR3 length: 15 residues. Deletions cut 0 bases from V and 0 bases from J, with 10 bases between. CDR1 and CDR2 (germline): SGHRS, YFSETQ. Sequences were obtained from PBMCs. This TCR came from a man in his forties or fifties with head and neck cancer. The gene calls are TRBV5-1 and TRBJ2-7, with D hard to call. In nucleotides, the CDR3 is TGCGCCAGCAGCTTGGGGGTGGGCAGCTCCTACGAGCAGTACTTC. Translating gives CASSLGVGSSYEQYF.